These 27 T cell receptor beta chains originate from one sample sequenced in a study of blood T cell repertoires in COVID-19. Data came from immunoSEQ multiplex PCR; TCRdb stores just in-frame clones and leaves some out. The sample yields 110,000 or so clones, around nine tenths seen once. The specimen was peripheral blood. The receptors were sampled from a woman between 65 and 79 years old who had recovered from COVID-19.

V usage is TRBV24-1 and J usage is TRBJ2-7; maybe TRBD2 (5 bases). This CDR3 region has 15 residues. V gave up 0 bases and J gave up 6 bases, with 14 bases separating them. Germline CDR1 is KGHDR and CDR2 is SFDVKD. CDR3 bases: TGTGCCACCAGTGATTTGGGTCACGGGAAAGGCGAGCAGTACTTC. This codes for CATSDLGHGKGEQYF.

This chain links TRBV7-3 with TRBJ2-3; 8 positions match TRBD2. In germline, CDR1 is SGHTA, CDR2 FQGTGA. Trimming removed 2 bases from V and 6 bases from J; junction bases left unmatched: 7. There are 15 residues in the CDR3. The CDR3 sequence: CASSLWKREMDTQYF. The CDR3 bases are TGTGCCAGCAGCTTATGGAAGCGGGAGATGGATACGCAGTATTTT.

This rearrangement joins TRBV7-9 to TRBJ2-7; 8 bases agree with TRBD1. The V and J ends lost 7 bases and 0 bases, in that order; junction bases with no gene match: 5. Germline CDR1 SEHNR, CDR2 FQNEAQ (reference sequence). The CDR3 loop spans 14 amino acids. The CDR3 sequence: CASTLQGVSYEQYF. CDR3 DNA sequence: TGTGCCAGCACCCTACAGGGGGTCTCCTACGAGCAGTACTTC. Full variable domain (rest looked up from reference TRBV7-9 and TRBJ2-7): DTGVSQNPRHKITKRGQNVTFRCDPISEHNRLYWYRQTLGQGPEFLTYFQNEAQLEKSRLLSDRFSAERPKGSFSTLEIQRTEQGDSAMYLCASTLQGVSYEQYFGPGTRLTVT.

This clone was counted a single time. J is TRBJ1-2 and V is TRBV7-9; D remains ambiguous. This CDR3 is built from 13 residues. Germline CDR1 reads SEHNR; CDR2 reads FQNEAQ (reference sequence). V gave up 5 bases and J gave up 7 bases, with 14 bases separating them. The CDR3 loop reads CASSPTSGSGYTF. CDR3 nucleotide sequence: TGTGCCAGCAGCCCCACCTCGGGAAGTGGCTACACCTTC.

The rearrangement links TRBV10-3 to TRBJ1-2; 9 nucleotides line up with TRBD1. After removal of 6 bases from V and 7 bases from J, the junction contained 6 bases not matched to a gene. Germline CDR1 and CDR2: ENHRY and SYGVKD. This CDR3 has 13 residues. CDR3 residues: CAISEQGARGYTF. The CDR3 nucleotides read TGTGCCATCAGCGAACAGGGGGCTCGTGGCTACACCTTC.

V gene TRBV20-1 combines with J gene TRBJ2-7; D unresolved. V lost 6 bases and J lost 2, with 5 bases in between. CDR3 length equals 10 residues. Germline CDR1 is DFQATT and CDR2 is SNEGSKA (reference sequence). The CDR3 is CSAEPYEQYF. DNA of the CDR3: TGCAGTGCCGAGCCCTACGAGCAGTACTTC.

This chain joins TRBV29-1 and TRBJ2-1; 11 bases agree with TRBD2. This CDR3 is 15 amino acids long. Germline V gene lookup returns CDR1 SQVTM and CDR2 ANQGSEA. The junction had 8 bases not matched to a gene; V was cut back by 0 bases and J by 10 bases. The DNA for the CDR3 is TGCAGCGTTGAAGAATGGCTAGCGGGAGGAAGGGAGCAGTTCTTC. It encodes CSVEEWLAGGREQFF.

V usage is TRBV4-2 and J usage is TRBJ2-3; D is unresolved. CDR3 size: 13 residues. Germline CDR1 is LGHNA and CDR2 is YNFKEQ. Trimming removed 0 bases from V and 10 bases from J, with 11 bases in between. The DNA of the CDR3 is TGTGCCAGCAGCCAAGAAAACGAGAGCCCGCAGTATTTT. Protein sequence: CASSQENESPQYF.

V usage is TRBV5-5 and J usage is TRBJ2-7, with TRBD2 identical over 10 bases. V shed 4 bases and J 5 bases; nucleotides not matched to a gene: 9. The CDR3 runs 15 residues. Per germline, CDR1 SGHKS and CDR2 YYEKEE (reference sequence). CDR3 residues: CASSPPGLASDEQYF. CDR3 in DNA: TGTGCCAGCAGCCCTCCGGGACTAGCGTCAGACGAGCAGTACTTC. Variable domain in full (rest from reference TRBV5-5 and TRBJ2-7): DAGVTQSPTHLIKTRGQQVTLRCSPISGHKSVSWYQQVLGQGPQFIFQYYEKEERGRGNFPDRFSARQFPNYSSELNVNALLLGDSALYLCASSPPGLASDEQYFGPGTRLTVT.

V is TRBV7-8 and J is TRBJ2-7, with TRBD2 matching over 7 bases. The CDR3 runs to 15 residues. V gave up 1 base and J gave up 2 bases; unmatched junction bases: 5. Germline V CDR1 and CDR2: SGHVS, FQNEAQ. DNA for the CDR3: TGTGCCAGCAGCTTAGGGGGGGGACTGGCCTACGAGCAGTACTTC. It is translated as CASSLGGGLAYEQYF.

This clone was detected once. The chain carries TRBV30 and TRBJ1-6; D ambiguous. V lost 2 bases and J 11 bases, leaving 13 bases between the germline ends. The CDR3 is 13 amino acids. CDR1 is GTSNPN and CDR2 is SVGIG in the germline V gene (reference sequence). CDR3 protein: CAWSLPPGTPLHF. The CDR3 coding sequence is TGTGCCTGGAGTCTCCCCCCGGGTACACCCCTCCACTTT.

V usage is TRBV3-1 (or the pseudogene TRBV3-2) and J usage is TRBJ2-3, with a tentative D call TRBD1 (6 bases). CDR3 size: 18 residues. V dropped 1 base and J dropped 7 bases, with 24 bases sitting between them. Germline V gene lookup returns CDR1 LGHDT and CDR2 YNNKEL (reference sequence). CDR3 nucleotide sequence: TGTGCCAGCAGCCAAGTAGGCCCGGGTCGGGGCAGGGGTTATACGCAGTATTTT. Its protein is CASSQVGPGRGRGYTQYF.

The rearrangement uses TRBV28 and TRBJ1-1, with TRBD1 identical over 9 bases. This CDR3 is built from 15 residues. Trimming at V came to 6 bases and at J to 6 bases, leaving 11 bases not matched to a gene. In germline, CDR1 is MDHEN, CDR2 SYDVKM. CDR3 DNA sequence: TGTGCCAGCAGCTCAAACGGACAGGGGAGACCTGAAGCTTTCTTT. The encoded protein is CASSSNGQGRPEAFF.

The chain employs TRBV2 and TRBJ2-1; TRBD1 matches at 7 bases. Germline CDR1 is SNHLY and CDR2 is FYNNEI. V lost 4 bases to trimming and J lost 5 bases; unmatched junction nucleotides: 5. This CDR3 has 14 amino acids. For the CDR3, the DNA is TGTGCCAGCAGTGTAGGGGGCCGAAACAATGAGCAGTTCTTC. Protein: CASSVGGRNNEQFF.

This chain connects TRBV7-9 to TRBJ2-2; D not resolved. This CDR3 has 14 amino acids. Trimming removed 5 bases from V and 6 bases from J, with 13 bases in between. Per germline, CDR1 SEHNR and CDR2 FQNEAQ (reference sequence). The CDR3: CASSTILQPGELFF. In DNA, the CDR3 is TGTGCCAGCAGCACCATCTTACAGCCCGGGGAGCTGTTTTTT.

The chain combines TRBV2 with TRBJ1-1, with 7 bases fitting TRBD1. Germline CDR1 reads SNHLY; CDR2 reads FYNNEI. CDR3 length: 14 amino acids. The ends lost 4 bases at V and 4 bases at J; junction bases unmatched: 6. As DNA, the CDR3 is TGTGCCAGCAGTGGGAACAGGGGTTCCACTGAAGCTTTCTTT. Protein: CASSGNRGSTEAFF.

The genes are TRBV6-1 and TRBJ2-7; possibly TRBD2 for D (5 bases). Germline assignment: CDR1 MNHNS and CDR2 SASEGT. Trimming shortened V by 2 bases and J by 3 bases, and 20 bases separated the two germline ends. The CDR3 contains 17 residues. CDR3 sequence reads: CASSESAAGTVGYEQYF. CDR3 sequence (DNA): TGTGCCAGCAGTGAATCCGCCGCGGGTACAGTGGGCTACGAGCAGTACTTC.

The chain recombines TRBV24-1 with TRBJ2-1, with 10 bases fitting TRBD2. The CDR3 has 16 amino acids. CDR1 KGHDR and CDR2 SFDVKD come from the germline V gene. J was trimmed by 8 bases and V by 3 bases; bases with no gene match: 9. CDR3 sequence reads: CATSDVGLAMGHEQFF. The CDR3 region has the DNA TGTGCCACCAGTGATGTGGGACTAGCGATGGGGCATGAGCAGTTCTTC.

V gene TRBV5-1 combines with J gene TRBJ2-1; tentatively, D is TRBD1 (5 bases). Germline V gene lookup returns CDR1 SGHRS and CDR2 YFSETQ. Between the trimmed V and J ends, which lost 1 base and 7 bases, there was a span of 12 bases. This CDR3 contains 14 residues. The chain's CDR3 is CASSLTQGSNEQFF. As DNA, the CDR3 is TGCGCCAGCAGCTTGACCCAGGGTTCGAATGAGCAGTTCTTC.

This clone turned up a few times. The chain carries TRBV7-2 and TRBJ1-2; weak D call: TRBD1 (6 bases). In germline, CDR1 is SGHTA, CDR2 FQGNSA. The CDR3 consists of 14 residues. V was trimmed by 2 bases and J by 7 bases, leaving 14 bases between them. CDR3 nucleotides: TGTGCCAGCAGCTTATTTAAGGGGGGGAGTGGCTACACCTTC. Translated: CASSLFKGGSGYTF.

The chain carries TRBV30 and TRBJ1-1; D remains unclear. The CDR3 consists of 12 residues. Germline V gene lookup returns CDR1 GTSNPN and CDR2 SVGIG (reference sequence). V lost 2 bases, J lost 7 bases, and 11 bases lay in between. The CDR3 coding sequence is TGTGCCTGGAGTCCATCTCGGGATGAAGCTTTCTTT. Its protein product is CAWSPSRDEAFF.

V is TRBV6-5 and J is TRBJ2-6; 7 bases align to TRBD1. Germline CDR1 MNHEY, CDR2 SVGAGI. The junction had 4 bases not matched to a gene; V was cut back by 6 bases and J by 2 bases. The CDR3 covers 15 residues. The CDR3 is CASRRQGAGANVLTF. Here the CDR3 DNA reads TGTGCCAGCAGAAGACAGGGCGCTGGGGCCAACGTCCTGACTTTC.

The genes are TRBV5-4 and TRBJ2-3; D uncertain. CDR1 and CDR2 (germline): SGHNT, YYREEE (reference sequence). The CDR3 loop spans 16 amino acids. V was clipped by 4 bases and J by 2 bases, with 17 bases between them. This CDR3 reads CASSPRRALSTDTQYF. As DNA, the CDR3 is TGTGCCAGCAGCCCCCGCCGTGCCCTATCCACAGATACGCAGTATTTT.

J is TRBJ1-6 and V is TRBV18; TRBD1 is a possible D gene (5 bases). The CDR3 totals 15 residues. CDR1 KGHSH and CDR2 LQKENI come from the germline V gene. Trimming stripped 3 bases from V and 9 bases from J, with 15 bases between. CDR3 sequence (DNA): TGTGCCAGCTCACCCCCAGAAGGGGTGGGTTCACCCCTCCACTTT. It translates to CASSPPEGVGSPLHF.

This clone occurred once. This chain connects TRBV5-1 to TRBJ2-1, with a tentative D call TRBD2 (6 bases). This CDR3 has 16 residues. V was trimmed by 4 bases and J by 0 bases, leaving 14 bases between them. The germline V gene encodes CDR1 SGHRS and CDR2 YFSETQ. CDR3 region: CASSPGTEGSYNEQFF. The CDR3 DNA follows: TGCGCCAGCAGCCCCGGGACTGAAGGCTCCTACAATGAGCAGTTCTTC.

V and J are TRBV19 and TRBJ2-3; 9 nucleotides agree with TRBD2. The J segment lost 3 bases and the V segment lost 4 bases, leaving 11 bases of the junction unmatched. The CDR3 is made up of 17 amino acids. Per germline, CDR1 LNHDA and CDR2 SQIVND (reference sequence). The CDR3 reads CASSKLLGGGGTDTQYF. In nucleotides, the CDR3 is TGTGCCAGTAGTAAACTACTGGGCGGGGGGGGGACAGATACGCAGTATTTT. The whole variable domain, filled in from reference TRBV19 and TRBJ2-3, reads DGGITQSPKYLFRKEGQNVTLSCEQNLNHDAMYWYRQDPGQGLRLIYYSQIVNDFQKGDIAEGYSVSREKKESFPLTVTSAQKNPTAFYLCASSKLLGGGGTDTQYFGPGTRLTVL.

V usage is TRBV4-2 and J usage is TRBJ2-7; 11 nucleotides line up with TRBD2. Trimming at V came to 4 bases and at J to 1 base, leaving 12 bases not matched to a gene. This CDR3 contains 18 residues. The V gene's germline CDR1 is LGHNA and CDR2 YNFKEQ. The CDR3 sequence is CASSPGFVVAGGSYEQYF. In DNA, the CDR3 is TGTGCCAGCAGCCCCGGTTTCGTGGTAGCGGGAGGGTCCTACGAGCAGTACTTC.